This T cell receptor (beta chain) is from a study of CD8 T cells in ankylosing spondylitis. The CDR3 length is 13 residues. J gave up 8 bases and V 3 bases, and 3 bases lay outside the gene matches. Overall study findings and caveats: Disease-associated clones were CD8+ and fairly uncommon in peripheral blood. Seemingly characteristic of ankylosing spondylitis blood was a TCR beta motif consisting of several highly homologous variants. Reportedly, disease-linked clones are significantly enriched in ankylosing spondylitis patients' matched synovial fluid. Earlier studies detected some motif variants in reactive arthritis synovial fluid and blood.

5'-RACE, quantitative and with molecular barcodes, yielded the TCR beta libraries. TCRdb redid the calling of the 5' RACE reads with MiXCR, one entry per CDR3 protein. The sample shows a few hundred thousand distinct CDR3 sequences, approximately 11% of them seen only once. In regard to this clonotype: As yet, its antigen is unknown.

The material sequenced was blood, either unsorted or a sorted T cell fraction (not recorded which). The J gene is TRBJ2-1, the V gene TRBV12-3 or TRBV12-4, with 8 bases aligning to TRBD2. The TCR was taken from a male donor with ankylosing spondylitis. CDR3 DNA sequence: TGTGCCAGCAGTTTTAGCGGGAAGGATGAGCAGTTCTTC. It encodes CASSFSGKDEQFF.